This T cell receptor beta chain derives from a study of cytomegalovirus exposure and HLA in healthy donors (dated by TCRdb to 2017 to 2019). General notes on the study: In an earlier analysis of some 550 of the donors, about 260 Gb of sequence data and 95 million to 130 million unique TCR beta sequences from about 190 million T cells were reported. Around 300 gigabases of sequencing data and 80 million or so unique TCR sequences were included in an early release covering about 700 HLA-typed donors. Of the roughly 400 genotyped donors, around 81% fell in the genetic ancestry cluster associated with self-reported Caucasian donors. The study was designed to test whether signatures of past pathogen exposure could be identified by cataloging public T cell receptors. The study profiled the T cell repertoires of around 700 subjects by immunosequencing and related them to cytomegalovirus serostatus. Along with the approximately 650-subject first cohort, a separate validation cohort of 120 different subjects was used. The study combined high-throughput TCR immunosequencing, statistical association of individual TCRs with disease status, and machine learning to predict cytomegalovirus infection status. To study patterns of TCR occurrence, a later analysis re-analyzed previously published TCR beta repertoires from 666 donors and added high-resolution HLA genotyping. Rather than drawing on any new phenotypic data, the later analysis identified candidate immune exposures from TCR beta sequences and the way those sequences occurred across donors. To decide whether each TCR beta V gene segment behaved as functional or pseudogenic, an earlier analysis of some 570 of the donors relied on high-throughput TCR beta sequencing. Alongside the repertoire data, information on donor age, sex, ethnicity and CMV serostatus was compiled. A later genetic analysis used genome-wide SNP genotypes for about three fifths of the 666 donors, treating that subset as a discovery cohort. All discovery cohort repertoires had been generated using a single sequencing platform. HLA typing covered class I and class II loci at four-digit resolution. The number of typed donors differed by locus: about 629-630 for A, B, C, DRB1 and DQB1; about 520 for DQA1; approximately 610 for DPA1; and around 450 for DPB1. Several DR-DQ haplotypes were treated as single units for association and clustering because of strong linkage in the cohort. Among roughly 400 genotyped donors of the cohort, an average of approximately 200,000 unique TCR beta nucleotide sequences was sequenced per donor, of which 15% to 20% were non-productive.

The cysteine opens and the phenylalanine closes a CDR3 of 15 amino acids. The retained sequence is limited to the CDR3, 45 bases, with the frame set at the first base. In the germline V gene, CDR1 corresponds to SGHDT and CDR2 to YYEEEE. At the junction V is shortened by 1 base and J by 8 bases; bases outside the gene matches: 8. Library generation was performed with the immunoSEQ multiplex PCR assay. For the multiplex PCR, a mixture combining 60 forward primers for TCR Vbeta segments and 13 reverse primers for TCR Jbeta segments was used. The CDR3 region of rearranged TCR beta genes was amplified from genomic DNA with a multiplex PCR assay. The amplified TCR beta libraries were sequenced on the Illumina HiSeq System as 87-base-pair reads. In the authors' own workflow: Across the 500 to 850 repertoires, a later analysis counted approximately 83 million unique TCR beta chains, approximately 10 million of which were shared by at least two donors. Raw reads were error-corrected and collapsed into unique sequences with a nearest-neighbor algorithm that merged closely related sequences to remove PCR and sequencing errors. Alignment of CDR3 sequences to IMGT reference sequences was used to assign V, D and J gene segments. For a sequence to be retained, a match of at least six nucleotides was required to both a V gene segment and a J gene segment. Rearrangements were called productive when the CDR3 lacked stop codons and stayed in frame with V and J; all others were non-productive. Following IMGT convention, CDR3 was defined as the stretch from the second conserved V-encoded cysteine up to the conserved J-encoded phenylalanine. The earlier analysis of a few hundred of the donors excluded any sequence lacking an unambiguous match to a single V gene segment. In an earlier analysis of approximately 550 of the donors, V segments were called functional above 56.7% productive rearrangements and were called segregating when the between-donor standard deviation exceeded 5%. A statistical classification framework was built for diagnosing cytomegalovirus status from the catalog of TCR beta chain sequences. A later analysis assigned V and J genes by comparing TCR nucleotide sequences with IMGT/GENE-DB human TR gene sequences. A later analysis assigned CDR3 sequences and most-parsimonious VDJ recombination scenarios with the TCRdist pipeline. In a later analysis, every TCR beta chain was defined by the combination of its CDR3 amino acid sequence and its V-gene family, and reads without a unique V-gene family were dropped. A later analysis removed roughly 590 highly shared, low-generation-probability nucleotide sequences to deal with suspected cross-contamination and a sequencing artifact. For each public chain, a later analysis derived a clonal expansion index from normalized ranks of inferred template counts within each repertoire. Generation probabilities in a later analysis came from a VDJ recombination model fitted to out-of-frame rearrangements, and those results were checked against IGoR. Hypergeometric tests were used in a later analysis to score TCR-TCR, TCR-HLA and TCR-CMV co-occurrence, with a repertoire-size bias correction applied to the TCR pairs. A later analysis estimated false discovery rates by permuting HLA or CMV assignments 20 times. In a later analysis, co-occurring TCRs were grouped using DBSCAN, with TCRdist sequence similarity added in when clustering inside HLA-allele-positive subsets. For co-occurrence clustering, repertoires with fewer than 30,000 or more than 120,000 public chains were excluded, along with five or six repertoires with anomalous nucleotide sharing. The immuneACCESS repertoire file appears here via TCRdb, limited to in-frame rearrangements. These files lack a portion of the clones; in checked studies, under half of the deficit traces to unresolved V genes, and the cause of the others is not known. D and trimming were read from the DNA, whereas the V and J calls and clone size are those reported in that table. In this sample's table one finds about 130,000 clones. The top ten hold 1.5% to 2% of the sample.

The cohort was made up of 650 to 700 healthy bone marrow donors. All cohort members were sampled while nominally healthy, although unrecorded immune exposures were likely present. The donor tested CMV seronegative and was one of the 352 seronegative cohort members. A peripheral blood sample was collected from each donor, and TCR beta sequencing was performed on peripheral blood mononuclear cells. Genomic DNA was extracted from the blood cell samples with the Qiagen DNeasy Blood Extraction Kit. A note on this clone: Its binding antigen is unknown.

Broad study findings and their caveats: At a false discovery rate of 0.05, a later analysis linked under 20,000 TCR beta sequences to specific HLA alleles. A further reported finding was that TCR beta sequences accurately predicted the HLA-A and HLA-B alleles for most subjects in the first cohort. A later analysis found that TCR association rates varied across HLA loci, with DRB1 alleles showing the most associated TCRs and HLA-C alleles the fewest. Because the 87-base-pair reads could not distinguish some IMGT-functional V segments, including TRBV6-2 and TRBV6-3, those segments were excluded. In an earlier analysis of a few hundred of the donors, most TCR beta V segments were observed in productive rearrangements about 87% or about 30% of the time, broadly matching IMGT annotations. The authors suggested that the approach could potentially be extended to other disease states and immunological phenotypes. Three of the identified cytomegalovirus-associated TCR beta chains were confirmed in vitro to be specific for cytomegalovirus antigens. The study listed approximately 160 TCR beta chains as associated with cytomegalovirus. HLA typing was unavailable for some donors at each locus, so association tests used only the typed subset. The classifier was reported to diagnose cytomegalovirus status with high specificity and sensitivity in both the original cohort and the validation cohort. Compared with equally common non-associated chains, HLA-associated TCR beta chains in a later analysis were more clonally expanded and had lower generation probabilities. Linkage disequilibrium might explain the correlated functional status among segregating V segments, but an unknown experimental factor could not be ruled out. A later genetic analysis reported fewer N-insertions in productive TCRs among donors in an Asian-associated ancestry cluster than the approximately 700-donor mean. A later analysis reported that several top co-occurrence clusters appeared linked to parvovirus B19, influenza, CMV and Epstein-Barr virus. Only TCR beta chains were sequenced in this cohort, and the absence of alpha or paired-chain data limited detectable features. A cluster of highly shared sequence variants was judged likely to represent a technical artifact of the sequencing pipeline. When HLA alleles, especially DR and DQ, strongly co-occurred, attributing TCR associations to individual alleles was difficult. Across donors, most TCR sequences were observed very rarely, whereas some public TCRs were present in many individuals. An association between a missense DCLRE1C variant and V-gene and J-gene trimming of TCR beta chains was found in a later genetic analysis and replicated in an independent cohort. The presence/absence analyses assumed that sequencing depth was roughly uniform across donors, and that assumption may not be true. A later analysis found that most CMV-associated TCR beta chains appeared HLA-restricted, with HLA associations seemingly driven largely by CMV exposure. For the cohort, immune exposure information was limited to CMV serostatus. Over 15 rarely observed V segments, including chromosome 9 orphons, were excluded from the earlier analysis of a few hundred of the donors because counts were too low.

Sequencing was done on a sample of PBMCs. The receptor comes from a woman in her fifties or sixties in good health and CMV-seronegative. The rearrangement combines TRBV5-6 with TRBJ2-1; 8 bases in between match TRBD2. At the DNA level, the sequence is TGTGCCAGCAGCTTGTTTCGGGGGGGCCATGATGAGCAGTTCTTC. It translates to CASSLFRGGHDEQFF.